Below, one TCR beta chain is given with its context. The antigen remains unidentified. The data are from a study of PD-1 blockade in classical Hodgkin lymphoma. On the study more broadly: The patients were dosed with nivolumab 3 mg/kg, infused intravenously every 2 weeks.

Study findings and constraints: Baseline diversity was lower in partial responders and progressors than complete responders. Sources of repertoire differences remain undefined, possibly disease activity or prior therapy.

This CDR3 has 12 residues. Germline V gives CDR1 SEHNR, CDR2 FQNEAQ (reference sequence). The data were produced by immunoSEQ multiplex PCR, yet TCRdb's version contains in-frame clones alone and is incomplete. The sample lists about 24,000 clones, 80% to 90% seen once, with under 8% in the top ten. The time point is: cycle 4 day 1 (C4D1), after more than five weeks of nivolumab. Brentuximab vedotin exposure varied among the patients, all of whom had relapsed after autologous stem cell transplantation. Complete response, partial response or progressive disease were the best responses. The rearrangement uses TRBV7-9 and TRBJ2-3; 8 positions match TRBD1. Sample: peripheral blood mononuclear cells (PBMCs), taken before the fourth cycle of nivolumab. The clonotype originates from a human donor with classical Hodgkin lymphoma. CDR3 amino acids: CGTSRGPDTQYF. The CDR3 DNA sequence: TGTGGAACTTCCAGGGGGCCAGATACGCAGTATTTT.